This entry is about one T cell receptor (beta chain). Specimens retained roughly 0.95-11 million cryopreserved PBMC preceding DNA extraction. Survey-level immunoSEQ v3.0 assays were run. The study targeted about 40,000-55,000 T-cell genomes per sample in sequencing. The table came from immunoSEQ multiplex PCR; TCRdb's copy has only in-frame clones and leaves some out. The sample has 25,000 to 30,000 clones, approximately 94% seen once. This record belongs to a study of long-term antiretroviral therapy in people with HIV. Study-level information: By about a decade, the earliest samples predate the 2015 immediate-ART recommendation.

The CDR3 totals 14 residues. Germline V gene data show CDR1 as SGHDT and CDR2 as YYEEEE. Trimming pared 0 bases from V and 7 bases from J, leaving 10 bases between. The V call is TRBV5-6, the J call TRBJ2-2; D is possibly TRBD2 (6 bases). The receptor comes from a man aged 45 to 65 with HIV. The material was unsorted PBMCs, obtained more than 7.1 years after starting antiretroviral therapy. The CDR3: CASSLGLEGGELFF. The DNA for the CDR3 is TGTGCCAGCAGCTTGGGACTAGAGGGCGGGGAGCTGTTTTTT.